The 27 T cell receptor beta chains below all came from one sample that was sequenced in a study of shared clonotypes between healthy human individuals. The repertoire was sequenced with immunoSEQ multiplex PCR; TCRdb's copy has only in-frame clones and lacks some. The top ten clones hold 0.36% of a sample with 2 million to 3 million clones, 90% to 95% of them seen once. Sample: naive CD4+ T cells from PBMCs. Specified subset: CD45RA+ positively selected. These receptor sequences come from a man aged 18 to 29 in good health. Some clones in this sample may be carry-over from other donors' samples.

This chain uses TRBV4-1 with TRBJ2-7; TRBD1 or TRBD2 may be the D gene (5 bases each). The length of the CDR3 is 15 residues. V lost 2 bases, J lost 5 bases, and 16 bases lay in between. Germline V gene data show CDR1 as MGHRA and CDR2 as YSYEKL. The CDR3 protein is CASSQPGRLNHEQYF. CDR3 coding DNA: TGCGCCAGCAGCCAACCGGGACGGCTAAACCACGAGCAGTACTTC.

V is TRBV29-1 and J is TRBJ1-3; the D is unclear. Trimming removed 3 bases at V and 1 base at J, with 13 bases between. The germline CDR1 and CDR2 sequences are SQVTM and ANQGSEA. The CDR3 is made up of 15 amino acids. CDR3 sequence: CSVDDTASSGNTIYF. In DNA, the CDR3 is TGCAGCGTTGACGACACGGCTTCATCTGGAAACACCATATATTTT.

The chain links TRBV11-2 to TRBJ1-1; 7 bases are shared with TRBD1. V was pared by 7 bases and J by 8 bases, with 19 bases of the junction left unmatched. Germline-derived CDR1 and CDR2 are SGHAT and FQNNGV. The CDR3 loop spans 16 amino acids. The CDR3 DNA is TGTGCCAGCACCCCTGACCGCGCGACAGGGAGTTCCGAAGCTTTCTTT. It encodes CASTPDRATGSSEAFF.

Points on this clone: At the DNA level, this CDR3 is encoded by other sequences in the same sample as well. The chain uses TRBV2 and TRBJ2-5; D is perhaps TRBD2 (5 bases). The V gene lost 4 bases and the J gene lost 5 bases, with 8 bases spanning the gap. Per the germline V gene, CDR1 is SNHLY and CDR2 is FYNNEI. The CDR3 runs to 12 residues. The CDR3 is CASSGSGETQYF. CDR3 nucleotides: TGTGCCAGCAGTGGGTCGGGGGAGACCCAGTACTTC.

The chain joins TRBV19 to TRBJ1-5, with 7 bases matching TRBD1. V shed 7 bases, J shed 7 bases, and the junction held 13 bases outside the gene matches. Germline values: CDR1 LNHDA, CDR2 SQIVND (reference sequence). This CDR3 is built from 15 residues. The CDR3 DNA reads as TGTGCCAGTACCGCCCGACAGGGCAGGAGGCAGCCCCAGCATTTT. Amino acids: CASTARQGRRQPQHF.

This chain links TRBV5-4 with TRBJ2-2, with 7 bases that match TRBD1. This CDR3 is built from 15 residues. V shed 3 bases and J 5 bases; nucleotides not matched to a gene: 7. Germline-derived CDR1 and CDR2 are SGHNT and YYREEE (reference sequence). The CDR3: CASSWMDRTTGELFF. CDR3 nucleotides: TGTGCCAGCAGCTGGATGGACAGGACGACCGGGGAGCTGTTTTTT.

CDR3 amino acids: CSVERGSGSYNEQFF. CDR3 DNA sequence: TGCAGCGTTGAAAGGGGTAGCGGGTCCTACAATGAGCAGTTCTTC. The V gene is TRBV29-1, the J gene TRBJ2-1, with 7 nucleotides matching TRBD2. Per germline, CDR1 SQVTM and CDR2 ANQGSEA. V lost 2 bases and J lost 1; bases outside the gene matches: 5. The CDR3 spans 15 residues.

V usage is TRBV7-8 and J usage is TRBJ2-7; 8 nucleotides agree with TRBD2. The V gene end was trimmed by 4 bases and the J gene end by 5 bases; junction bases not matched to a gene: 10. Germline CDR1 reads SGHVS; CDR2 reads FQNEAQ. This CDR3 is 15 amino acids long. The CDR3 nucleotides read TGTGCCAGCAGCTCCCCCGGGACTAGACCCCACGAGCAGTACTTC. It is translated as CASSSPGTRPHEQYF.

V usage is TRBV11-1 and J usage is TRBJ1-2; D is ambiguous. There are 15 residues in the CDR3. Deletions cut 5 bases from V and 4 bases from J, with 17 bases between. Germline values: CDR1 SGHAT, CDR2 FQDESV (reference sequence). CDR3 sequence: CASSLGRIPGYGYTF. CDR3 DNA: TGTGCCAGCAGCCTAGGCAGAATCCCTGGCTATGGCTACACCTTC.

This clone has more than one count but fewer than ten. The V gene is TRBV9, the J gene TRBJ1-5; D remains unclear. V lost 0 bases and J 8 bases, leaving 9 bases between the germline ends. Germline-derived CDR1 and CDR2 are SGDLS and YYNGEE. The CDR3 runs 13 residues. The CDR3, as DNA: TGTGCCAGCAGCGTAGACGCAGGAGAGCCCCAGCATTTT. Translated: CASSVDAGEPQHF.

This chain connects TRBV10-3 to TRBJ1-5; unclear D gene. This CDR3 has 16 amino acids. Per germline, CDR1 ENHRY and CDR2 SYGVKD. V lost 3 bases and J lost 0, with 12 bases in between. In nucleotides, the CDR3 is TGTGCCATCAGTGACGTAGGTCCCGGTAGCAATCAGCCCCAGCATTTT. As protein: CAISDVGPGSNQPQHF.

A few counts support this clone. This chain joins TRBV6-5 and TRBJ1-5, with a tentative D call TRBD1 (5 bases). The CDR3 is 15 amino acids. V lost 0 bases and J 4 bases, leaving 10 bases between the germline ends. Germline V gene data show CDR1 as MNHEY and CDR2 as SVGAGI. The CDR3 region is CASSYSRGRNQPQHF. Written as DNA, the CDR3 is TGTGCCAGCAGTTACTCTAGGGGCAGGAATCAGCCCCAGCATTTT.

This clone was seen a handful of times. The CDR3 DNA reads as TGCGCCAGCAGCCAAGATGGGGCAGGGGAGAACACTGAAGCTTTCTTT. Protein: CASSQDGAGENTEAFF. V gene TRBV4-1 combines with J gene TRBJ1-1; D possibly corresponds to TRBD1 (6 bases). Germline V gene data show CDR1 as MGHRA and CDR2 as YSYEKL. The CDR3 extends over 16 amino acids. Trimming removed 0 bases from V and 1 base from J, with 12 bases in between.

The V call is TRBV5-1, the J call TRBJ2-2, with 11 positions matching TRBD2. Germline trimming cut 1 base from V and 4 bases from J; bases unmatched to any gene: 6. This CDR3 is built from 17 residues. Germline V gene sequence: CDR1 SGHRS, CDR2 YFSETQ. Here the CDR3 reads CASSLILAGDSTGELFF. The CDR3 DNA reads as TGCGCCAGCAGCTTGATACTAGCGGGAGATAGCACCGGGGAGCTGTTTTTT.

V gene TRBV28 combines with J gene TRBJ2-7; D not resolved. The V gene lost 2 bases and the J gene lost 9 bases, with 17 bases spanning the gap. Germline values: CDR1 MDHEN, CDR2 SYDVKM. The CDR3 sequence is 14 residues long. The CDR3 DNA reads TGTGCCAGCAGTTTAGCTGTATCCCGGGTAAGGCAGTACTTC. Its translation: CASSLAVSRVRQYF. The full variable domain, completed using reference TRBV28 and TRBJ2-7, is DVKVTQSSRYLVKRTGEKVFLECVQDMDHENMFWYRQDPGLGLRLIYFSYDVKMKEKGDIPEGYSVSREKKERFSLILESASTNQTSMYLCASSLAVSRVRQYFGPGTRLTVT.

The rearrangement uses TRBV10-1 and TRBJ1-1; D remains unclear. Germline-derived CDR1 and CDR2 are WNHNN and SYGVQD (reference sequence). The CDR3 is made up of 18 amino acids. V dropped 2 bases and J dropped 5 bases, with 24 bases sitting between them. CDR3 nucleotides: TGCGCCAGCAGTGAGGTTCCTGGTGGGTCGATGGGGTTGACTGAAGCTTTCTTT. Protein sequence: CASSEVPGGSMGLTEAFF.

The chain is built from TRBV5-5 and TRBJ1-1, with D perhaps TRBD1 (6 bases). The CDR3 loop spans 14 amino acids. Germline V gene lookup returns CDR1 SGHKS and CDR2 YYEKEE (reference sequence). V was shortened by 3 bases and J by 0 bases, with 9 bases between the two germline ends. CDR3 DNA: TGTGCCAGCAGCTCGGGGGCGATGAACACTGAAGCTTTCTTT. This gives the protein CASSSGAMNTEAFF.

This chain links TRBV5-6 with TRBJ1-2; tentative D call: TRBD1 (6 bases). Trimming removed 4 bases at V and 9 bases at J, with 13 bases between. There are 12 residues in the CDR3. CDR1 SGHDT and CDR2 YYEEEE come from the germline V gene. DNA of the CDR3: TGTGCCAGCAGCGATGAAAGGGACAGCTACACCTTC. It specifies CASSDERDSYTF.

V gene TRBV6-1 combines with J gene TRBJ1-4; TRBD1 aligns across 11 bases. CDR3 length: 14 amino acids. The junction had 10 bases not matched to a gene; V was cut back by 8 bases and J by 11 bases. Germline V gene lookup returns CDR1 MNHNS and CDR2 SASEGT. The CDR3 DNA reads TGTGCCAGCCTTGCTGGGACAGGGGGGATGAAACTGTTTTTT. As protein: CASLAGTGGMKLFF.

The CDR3 coding sequence is TGTGCCAGCACCGAAAGCGGGAGTATCTACGAGCAGTACTTC. Protein: CASTESGSIYEQYF. J is TRBJ2-7 and V is TRBV2, with 8 bases lining up with TRBD2. J was trimmed by 3 bases and V by 7 bases; bases with no gene match: 8. Per the germline V gene, CDR1 is SNHLY and CDR2 is FYNNEI. The length of the CDR3 is 14 residues.

On this clone itself: Other DNA sequences within the sample encode an identical CDR3. The chain couples TRBV7-2 to TRBJ2-5; D remains ambiguous. CDR1 is SGHTA and CDR2 is FQGNSA in the germline V gene. The CDR3 runs to 13 residues. Trimming took 1 base from V and 3 from J, leaving 6 bases between them. In DNA form, the CDR3 reads TGTGCCAGCAGCTTAGTAAGGGAAGAGACCCAGTACTTC. It translates to CASSLVREETQYF.

This chain uses TRBV28 with TRBJ2-7; 9 nucleotides match TRBD1. The CDR3 is 15 residues long. The J segment lost 7 bases and the V segment lost 5 bases, leaving 12 bases of the junction unmatched. Germline V CDR1 and CDR2: MDHEN, SYDVKM. The CDR3 DNA is TGTGCCAGCAGTCCCACCGGACAGGGGAGAGGAGAGCAGTACTTC. This encodes CASSPTGQGRGEQYF.

V is TRBV7-3 and J is TRBJ2-7; D is perhaps TRBD1 (5 bases). Trimming took 5 bases from V and 7 from J, leaving 15 bases between them. From germline, CDR1 is SGHTA and CDR2 FQGTGA. This CDR3 region has 13 residues. Here the CDR3 DNA reads TGTGCCAGCAGCGCGACAGTATTGGGTGAGCAGTACTTC. Translated, it gives CASSATVLGEQYF.

The chain recombines TRBV2 with TRBJ2-7; 8 positions agree with TRBD1. CDR1 is SNHLY and CDR2 is FYNNEI in the germline V gene. V lost 6 bases, J lost 5 bases, and 9 bases stayed unmatched. The CDR3 covers 14 residues. The CDR3 bases are TGTGCCAGCAGCGGACAGGGTGGTATCCACGAGCAGTACTTC. Translating gives CASSGQGGIHEQYF.

This chain connects TRBV2 to TRBJ1-2; no firm D call. This CDR3 has 12 residues. Deletions cut 6 bases from V and 2 bases from J, with 7 bases between. From germline, CDR1 is SNHLY and CDR2 FYNNEI. The DNA for the CDR3 is TGTGCCAGCAGCTCCGGGAACTATGGCTACACCTTC. Translation gives CASSSGNYGYTF.

This CDR3 reads CASSPLSGLSPYEQYF. DNA of the CDR3: TGTGCCAGCTCACCATTAAGTGGATTATCCCCCTACGAGCAGTACTTC. The rearrangement joins TRBV18 to TRBJ2-7, with unresolved D. CDR1 is KGHSH and CDR2 is LQKENI in the germline V gene. The length of the CDR3 is 16 residues. V shed 2 bases and J shed 2 bases, with 16 bases lying between them.

On this clone itself: Other nucleotide sequences in the sample specify the same CDR3. The chain uses TRBV28 and TRBJ1-5; D remains unclear. CDR3 length: 14 residues. Trimming stripped 3 bases from V and 0 bases from J, with 6 bases between. The germline gives CDR1 MDHEN, CDR2 SYDVKM. CDR3 sequence (DNA): TGTGCCAGCAGTTTCGGCGATAGCAATCAGCCCCAGCATTTT. Residues: CASSFGDSNQPQHF.